The 3 T cell receptor beta chains listed next were all sequenced from one sample in a study of identical twins. MiXCR was run by TCRdb on the 5' RACE reads, yielding one entry per CDR3 protein. This table has about 530,000 distinct CDR3 sequences, 20% to 25% appearing once. This sample was shared with a second study, whose subject was yellow fever vaccine responses in identical twins.

Sequencing used CD4+ T cells sorted from blood. These receptors were collected from a woman aged 18-29 years in good health.

This clonotype was counted many times. V gene TRBV12-3 or TRBV12-4 combines with J gene TRBJ2-7; the match to TRBD2 covers 11 bases. CDR3 length: 14 amino acids. The V segment lost 6 bases and the J segment 4 bases; nucleotides outside the gene matches: 5. CDR3 sequence reads: CASSLAGGGYEQYF. As DNA, the CDR3 is TGTGCCAGCAGCCTAGCGGGAGGCGGTTACGAGCAGTACTTC.

This CDR3 reads CASSLYQAQVGNEQFF. In nucleotides, the CDR3 is TGTGCCAGCAGCTTGTACCAAGCACAGGTTGGAAATGAGCAGTTCTTC. The gene calls are TRBV11-2 and TRBJ2-1; D perhaps matches TRBD1 (5 bases). The length of the CDR3 is 16 residues. CDR1 SGHAT and CDR2 FQNNGV come from the germline V gene. Deletions cut 3 bases from V and 7 bases from J, with 19 bases between. Variable domain in full (rest from reference TRBV11-2 and TRBJ2-1): EAGVAQSPRYKIIEKRQSVAFWCNPISGHATLYWYQQILGQGPKLLIQFQNNGVVDDSQLPKDRFSAERLKGVDSTLKIQPAKLEDSAVYLCASSLYQAQVGNEQFFGPGTRLTVL.

This clonotype was observed a handful of times. The chain combines TRBV4-1 with TRBJ1-6; 7 nucleotides agree with TRBD1. Germline assignment: CDR1 MGHRA and CDR2 YSYEKL. This CDR3 is built from 17 residues. The V segment lost 1 base and the J segment 7 bases; nucleotides outside the gene matches: 10. Here the CDR3 reads CASSQGQGRDVNSPLHF. In DNA, the CDR3 is TGCGCCAGCAGCCAAGGACAGGGTCGCGATGTAAATTCACCCCTCCACTTT.